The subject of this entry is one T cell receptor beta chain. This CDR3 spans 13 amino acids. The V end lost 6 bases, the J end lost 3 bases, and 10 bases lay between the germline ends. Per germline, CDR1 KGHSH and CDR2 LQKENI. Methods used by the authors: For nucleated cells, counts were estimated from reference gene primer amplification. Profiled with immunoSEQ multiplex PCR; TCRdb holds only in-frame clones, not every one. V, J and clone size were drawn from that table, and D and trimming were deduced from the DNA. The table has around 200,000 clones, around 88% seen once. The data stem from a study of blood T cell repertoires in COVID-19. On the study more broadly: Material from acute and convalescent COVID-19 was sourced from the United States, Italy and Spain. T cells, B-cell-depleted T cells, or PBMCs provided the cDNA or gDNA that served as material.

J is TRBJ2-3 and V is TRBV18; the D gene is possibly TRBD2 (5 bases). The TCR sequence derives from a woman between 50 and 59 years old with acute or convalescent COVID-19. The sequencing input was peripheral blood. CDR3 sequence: CASSFTGTDTQYF. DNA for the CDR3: TGTGCCAGCTCCTTCACGGGGACAGATACGCAGTATTTT.